One and the same sample provided the 20 T cell receptor beta chains below, sequenced in a study of shared clonotypes between healthy human individuals. Using immunoSEQ multiplex PCR, the repertoire was profiled, and TCRdb retains in-frame clones only, with some absent. Among about 1.1 million clones, around 77% were seen once, and the ten largest hold roughly 0.82%. Sequenced material: memory CD4+ T cells from PBMCs. Subset noted: CD45RA-negative fraction. The source is a man aged 18 to 30 in good health. Some clones in this sample may be carry-over from other donors' samples.

Worth noting for this clone: A clone one base away is much larger, so this may be a read error. V is TRBV18 and J is TRBJ1-3; TRBD1 agrees at 10 bases. The CDR3 is 15 residues long. The germline V gene encodes CDR1 KGHSH and CDR2 LQKENI. CDR3 in DNA: TGTGCCAGCTCAGACAGGGGGCGGTATGGAAACACCATGTATTTT. Amino acids: CASSDRGRYGNTMYF. The full variable domain, its missing parts supplied by reference TRBV18 and TRBJ1-3, is NAGVMQNPRHLVRRRGQEARLRCSPMKGHSHVYWYRQLPEEGLKFMVYLQKENIIDESGMPKERFSAEFPKEGPSILRIQQVVRGDSAAYFCASSDRGRYGNTMYFGEGSWLTVV.

V and J are TRBV6-5 and TRBJ2-1; no reliable D call. Germline CDR1 MNHEY, CDR2 SVGAGI. Trimming took 4 bases from V and 4 from J, leaving 5 bases between them. The CDR3 is made up of 12 amino acids. The CDR3 region has the DNA TGTGCCAGCAGTTCGTGGTACAATGAGCAGTTCTTC. Its protein is CASSSWYNEQFF.

The chain is built from TRBV9 and TRBJ1-4; D is uncertain. This CDR3 is 13 amino acids long. Looked up from germline, CDR1 is SGDLS and CDR2 is YYNGEE. The ends were cut back, 3 bases at V and 6 bases at J, with 9 bases in the middle. In DNA, the CDR3 is TGTGCCAGCAGCGCAAGGATCGATGAAAAACTGTTTTTT. Its protein product is CASSARIDEKLFF.

This rearrangement joins TRBV10-2 to TRBJ1-1; TRBD1 agrees at 8 bases. CDR1 is WSHSY and CDR2 is SAAADI in the germline V gene. V was clipped by 6 bases and J by 4 bases; unmatched bases: 10. CDR3 length equals 15 residues. CDR3 DNA sequence: TGCGCCAGCAGCCGAATCGGACAGGGCCTCACTGAAGCTTTCTTT. This encodes CASSRIGQGLTEAFF.

The chain couples TRBV19 to TRBJ2-4, with 7 bases fitting TRBD2. The J segment lost 12 bases and the V segment lost 5 bases, leaving 13 bases of the junction unmatched. This CDR3 spans 14 amino acids. Germline values: CDR1 LNHDA, CDR2 SQIVND (reference sequence). The CDR3 reads CASSWGRGGLAQYF. Here the CDR3 DNA reads TGTGCCAGTAGTTGGGGAAGGGGAGGGTTGGCTCAGTACTTC.

The chain couples TRBV19 to TRBJ2-7; 12 bases are shared with TRBD2. The CDR3 is 14 amino acids. V was pared by 6 bases and J by 5 bases, with 5 bases of the junction left unmatched. Germline CDR1 is LNHDA and CDR2 is SQIVND (reference sequence). This chain's CDR3 is CASSPLAGGHEQYF. In DNA form, the CDR3 reads TGTGCCAGTAGCCCGCTAGCGGGAGGGCACGAGCAGTACTTC.

This clone was counted at least ten times. The chain is built from TRBV9 and TRBJ2-5; D gene uncertain. Germline CDR1 SGDLS, CDR2 YYNGEE. The CDR3 consists of 14 residues. The ends were cut back, 0 bases at V and 5 bases at J, with 11 bases in the middle. CDR3 sequence (DNA): TGTGCCAGCAGCGTAGGATGGGATCGGGAGACCCAGTACTTC. The encoded protein is CASSVGWDRETQYF.

This sequence joins TRBV5-1 and TRBJ2-7; either TRBD1 or TRBD2 may supply D (6 bases each). CDR3 length equals 15 residues. The V end was cut by 4 bases, the J end by 0 bases, with 14 bases between. Germline V CDR1 and CDR2: SGHRS, YFSETQ. The CDR3 DNA reads as TGCGCCAGCAGCCCCGACGGGGGCGGCTCCTACGAGCAGTACTTC. Translating gives CASSPDGGGSYEQYF. Drawing the rest from reference TRBV5-1 and TRBJ2-7, the complete variable domain is KAGVTQTPRYLIKTRGQQVTLSCSPISGHRSVSWYQQTPGQGLQFLFEYFSETQRNKGNFPGRFSGRQFSNSRSEMNVSTLELGDSALYLCASSPDGGGSYEQYFGPGTRLTVT.

This rearrangement joins TRBV30 to TRBJ1-3, with D possibly matching TRBD1 (6 bases). The CDR3 contains 15 residues. V was cut by 0 bases and J by 4 bases, with 13 bases left in between. The germline V gene encodes CDR1 GTSNPN and CDR2 SVGIG (reference sequence). The CDR3 DNA sequence: TGTGCCTGGAGTGTACCGGCCAGGGGAGGAAACACCATATATTTT. Translating gives CAWSVPARGGNTIYF.

The chain has TRBV6-1 and TRBJ2-1; D is unclear. CDR1 and CDR2 from the germline V gene are MNHNS and SASEGT. The CDR3 loop spans 12 amino acids. V gave up 4 bases and J gave up 7 bases, with 8 bases separating them. CDR3 sequence: CASSGPLNEQFF. The CDR3 bases are TGTGCCAGCAGTGGCCCATTAAATGAGCAGTTCTTC.

The genes are TRBV7-9 and TRBJ2-1, with TRBD1 as a possible D gene (5 bases). Germline lookup yields CDR1 SEHNR and CDR2 FQNEAQ (reference sequence). The CDR3 loop spans 13 amino acids. Trimming cost V 3 bases and J 7 bases, with 10 bases left between them. The DNA for the CDR3 is TGTGCCAGCAGCTTCGACAGTACTAATGAGCAGTTCTTC. Protein sequence: CASSFDSTNEQFF.

V is TRBV5-1 and J is TRBJ2-7; TRBD1 agrees at 9 bases. Per germline, CDR1 SGHRS and CDR2 YFSETQ. This CDR3 has 15 amino acids. Germline trimming cut 0 bases from V and 3 bases from J; bases unmatched to any gene: 4. CDR3 residues: CASSLGRQGVYEQYF. CDR3 DNA: TGCGCCAGCAGCTTGGGTCGACAGGGGGTCTACGAGCAGTACTTC.

This rearrangement joins TRBV4-3 to TRBJ2-2; D gene unclear. Germline V gene lookup returns CDR1 LGHNA and CDR2 YSLEER. The CDR3 has 15 amino acids. V shed 0 bases and J shed 5 bases, with 10 bases lying between them. The CDR3 DNA follows: TGCGCCAGCAGCCAAGAGGCATTCAGTACCGGGGAGCTGTTTTTT. Translating it yields CASSQEAFSTGELFF.

This clone has a handful of counts. V is TRBV30 and J is TRBJ2-4, with D possibly matching TRBD2 (6 bases). The CDR3 is made up of 11 amino acids. V gave up 2 bases and J gave up 14 bases, with 13 bases separating them. Per germline, CDR1 GTSNPN and CDR2 SVGIG (reference sequence). The CDR3 protein is CAWSTSSGEYF. Here the CDR3 DNA reads TGTGCCTGGAGTACGAGTAGCGGTGAGTACTTC.

V usage is TRBV11-2 and J usage is TRBJ2-7; weak D call: TRBD2 (5 bases). The CDR3 has 15 residues. The ends were cut back, 4 bases at V and 2 bases at J, with 15 bases in the middle. The germline gives CDR1 SGHAT, CDR2 FQNNGV. The CDR3 bases are TGTGCCAGCAGCTCCATCCGGGGTGAGGCCTACGAGCAGTACTTC. This encodes CASSSIRGEAYEQYF.

In regard to this clone: The same CDR3 is also encoded by other DNA sequences in this sample. J is TRBJ1-1 and V is TRBV29-1; no firm D call. Germline V gene sequence: CDR1 SQVTM, CDR2 ANQGSEA. V was pared by 2 bases and J by 1 base, with 8 bases between. The CDR3 sequence is 13 residues long. CDR3 DNA sequence: TGCAGCGTTGAACCTCAAGCGAACACTGAAGCTTTCTTT. This translates into CSVEPQANTEAFF.

J is TRBJ1-1 and V is TRBV11-1, with 7 bases matching TRBD1. Trimming took 5 bases from V and 5 from J; bases not matched to a gene: 11. The CDR3 covers 15 residues. The V gene's germline CDR1 is SGHAT and CDR2 FQDESV (reference sequence). CDR3: CASSRGITGATEAFF. The DNA of the CDR3 is TGTGCCAGCAGCCGTGGGATCACAGGGGCGACTGAAGCTTTCTTT.

This clone was seen once. The chain employs TRBV28 and TRBJ2-7; TRBD2 agrees at 11 bases. V shed 5 bases, J shed 5 bases, and the junction held 8 bases outside the gene matches. Germline V gene data show CDR1 as MDHEN and CDR2 as SYDVKM. The CDR3 runs to 15 residues. CDR3 sequence: CASSPRLAGSDEQYF. The CDR3 DNA follows: TGTGCCAGCAGTCCGCGACTAGCGGGATCCGACGAGCAGTACTTC.

V and J are TRBV6-5 and TRBJ2-3; D possibly matches TRBD1 or TRBD2 (6 bases each). Trimming cost V 7 bases and J 8 bases, with 13 bases left between them. The germline gives CDR1 MNHEY, CDR2 SVGAGI. The length of the CDR3 is 12 residues. The CDR3 region is CASKHEGGTQYF. The CDR3 DNA sequence: TGTGCCAGCAAACACGAGGGGGGTACGCAGTATTTT.

The gene calls are TRBV7-9 and TRBJ2-5, with 7 bases identical to TRBD2. There are 17 residues in the CDR3. V gave up 2 bases and J gave up 0 bases; unmatched junction bases: 9. Germline V gives CDR1 SEHNR, CDR2 FQNEAQ (reference sequence). CDR3: CASSLMGLAAYQETQYF. The DNA of the CDR3 is TGTGCCAGCAGCTTAATGGGGCTAGCGGCTTACCAAGAGACCCAGTACTTC.